The clone carrying this TCR beta chain was found many times. The CDR3 totals 15 residues. Trimming removed 5 bases at V and 0 bases at J, with 12 bases between. In germline, CDR1 is SGHAT, CDR2 FQNNGV. These data come from a study of beta chain features in type 1 diabetes. Investigators reverse transcribed all isolated RNA, so they sequenced expressed TCRB transcripts. This table comes from immunoSEQ multiplex PCR, and its TCRdb copy is limited to in-frame clones, with some not included. The table shows about 200,000 clones, with about a tenth occurring only once. The chain joins TRBV11-2 to TRBJ2-3; D is perhaps TRBD1 (5 bases). The sequenced sample was central memory CD4+ T cells from blood. The clonotype originates from a man between 18 and 35 years old in good health. The CDR3 nucleotides are TGTGCCAGCAGCCGCGTTCAGGGTAGCACAGATACGCAGTATTTT. Translated: CASSRVQGSTDTQYF.